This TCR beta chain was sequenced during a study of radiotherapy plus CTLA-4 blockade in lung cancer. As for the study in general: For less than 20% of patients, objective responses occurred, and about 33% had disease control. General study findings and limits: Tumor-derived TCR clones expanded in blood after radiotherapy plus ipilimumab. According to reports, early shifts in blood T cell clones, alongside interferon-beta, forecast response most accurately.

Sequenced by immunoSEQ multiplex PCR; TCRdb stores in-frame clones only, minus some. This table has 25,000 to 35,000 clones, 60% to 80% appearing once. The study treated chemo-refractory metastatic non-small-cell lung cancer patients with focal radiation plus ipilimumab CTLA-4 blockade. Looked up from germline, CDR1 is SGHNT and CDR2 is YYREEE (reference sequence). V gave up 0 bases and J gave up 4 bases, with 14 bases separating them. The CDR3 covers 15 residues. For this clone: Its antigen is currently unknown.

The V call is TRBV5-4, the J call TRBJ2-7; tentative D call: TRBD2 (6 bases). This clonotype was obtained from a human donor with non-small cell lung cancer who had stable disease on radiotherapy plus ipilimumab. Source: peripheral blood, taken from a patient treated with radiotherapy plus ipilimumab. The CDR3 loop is CASSLGGGTPYEQYF. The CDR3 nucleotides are TGTGCCAGCAGCTTGGGTGGAGGGACCCCATACGAGCAGTACTTC.